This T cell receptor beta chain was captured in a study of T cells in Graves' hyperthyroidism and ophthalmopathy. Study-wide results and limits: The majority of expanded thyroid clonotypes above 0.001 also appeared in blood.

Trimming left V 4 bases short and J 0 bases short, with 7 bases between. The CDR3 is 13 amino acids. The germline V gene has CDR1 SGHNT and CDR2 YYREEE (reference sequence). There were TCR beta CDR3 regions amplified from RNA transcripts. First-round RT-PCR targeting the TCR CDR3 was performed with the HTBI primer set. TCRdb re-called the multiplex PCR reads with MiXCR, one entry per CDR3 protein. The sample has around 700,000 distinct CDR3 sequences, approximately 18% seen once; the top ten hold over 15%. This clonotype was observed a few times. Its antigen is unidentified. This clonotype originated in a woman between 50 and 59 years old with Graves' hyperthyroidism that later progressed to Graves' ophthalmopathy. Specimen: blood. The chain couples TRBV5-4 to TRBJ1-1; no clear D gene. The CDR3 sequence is CASSLIMNTEAFF. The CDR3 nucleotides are TGTGCCAGCAGCCTAATCATGAACACTGAAGCTTTCTTT.